This T cell receptor beta chain was captured by sequencing in a study of cytomegalovirus exposure and HLA in healthy donors. Primers included in the PCR were 60 Vbeta and 13 Jbeta primers. Clones were sequenced by immunoSEQ multiplex PCR, and TCRdb holds only the in-frame ones, with some missing. The data hold more than 150,000 clones, with roughly 76% observed a single time. Germline assignment: CDR1 SGHRS and CDR2 YFSETQ. V lost 3 bases and J 11 bases, leaving 15 bases between the germline ends. This CDR3 is 13 amino acids long. Study-level results: The study recorded over 150 TCR beta chains that were cytomegalovirus-associated.

Concerning this clone: No antigen is known for it.

The sequenced sample was PBMCs. This receptor was identified in a man in his forties in good health and CMV-seropositive. The chain combines TRBV5-1 with TRBJ1-5, with a tentative D call TRBD1 (5 bases). CDR3 nucleotides: TGCGCCAGCAGCTCGGGGGTCGATGGGGCCCAGCATTTT. Protein: CASSSGVDGAQHF.